The sample holds many counts of the clone carrying this T cell receptor (beta chain). The antigen is undetermined. The data stem from a study of blood T cells in healthy people across ages. Looking at the study overall: Template switching picked up about one barcoded beta molecule for each two T cells. Study observations and caveats: Roughly linear age-related decline in beta diversity appeared, significant by age approximately 40. Aged donors had fewer naive CD4+ cells and lower diversity than long-lived donors.

A second PCR, run for about 7 to 11 cycles, used a sample-barcoded 5' primer plus a J-beta primer mix. A single record per CDR3 protein comes from TCRdb applying MiXCR to the 5' RACE reads. The sample has hundreds of thousands of distinct CDR3 sequences, 25% to 35% seen once. Deletions cut 1 base from V and 8 bases from J, with 8 bases between. The V gene's germline CDR1 is DFQATT and CDR2 SNEGSKA (reference sequence). The CDR3 sequence is 12 residues long. The sample was also reused in another study, on T cells of mothers and their children.

Input material: blood. The V call is TRBV20-1, the J call TRBJ1-4; D gene unclear. The sequence was obtained from a boy aged 2 to 10 in good health. The DNA of the CDR3 is TGCAGTGCTAGAGGAAGCTGGGAAAAACTGTTTTTT. Translated, it gives CSARGSWEKLFF.